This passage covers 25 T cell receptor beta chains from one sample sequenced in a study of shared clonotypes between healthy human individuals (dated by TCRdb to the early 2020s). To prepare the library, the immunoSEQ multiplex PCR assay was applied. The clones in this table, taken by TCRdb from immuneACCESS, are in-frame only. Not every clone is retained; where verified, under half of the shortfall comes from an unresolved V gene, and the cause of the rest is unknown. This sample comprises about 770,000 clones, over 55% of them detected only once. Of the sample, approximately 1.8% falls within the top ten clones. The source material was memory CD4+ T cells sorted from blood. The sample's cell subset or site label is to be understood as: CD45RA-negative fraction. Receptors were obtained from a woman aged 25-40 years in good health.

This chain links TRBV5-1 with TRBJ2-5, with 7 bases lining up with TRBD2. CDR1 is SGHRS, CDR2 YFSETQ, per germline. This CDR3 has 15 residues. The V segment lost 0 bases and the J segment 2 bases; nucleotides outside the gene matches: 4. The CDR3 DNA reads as TGCGCCAGCAGCTTGGGGGGAGGGCCGCAAGAGACCCAGTACTTC. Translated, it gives CASSLGGGPQETQYF.

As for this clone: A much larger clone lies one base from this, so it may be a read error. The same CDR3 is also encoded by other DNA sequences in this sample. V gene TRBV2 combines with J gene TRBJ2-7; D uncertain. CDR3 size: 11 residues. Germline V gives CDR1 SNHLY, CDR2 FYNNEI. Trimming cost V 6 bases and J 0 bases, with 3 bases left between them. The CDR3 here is CASSFSYEQYF. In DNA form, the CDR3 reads TGTGCCAGCAGCTTCTCCTACGAGCAGTACTTC.

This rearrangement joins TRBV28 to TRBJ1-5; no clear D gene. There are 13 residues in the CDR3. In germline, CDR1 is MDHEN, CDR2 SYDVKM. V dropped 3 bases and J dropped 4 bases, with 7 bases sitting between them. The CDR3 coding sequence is TGTGCCAGCAGTTTTTACGCAAATCAGCCCCAGCATTTT. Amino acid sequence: CASSFYANQPQHF.

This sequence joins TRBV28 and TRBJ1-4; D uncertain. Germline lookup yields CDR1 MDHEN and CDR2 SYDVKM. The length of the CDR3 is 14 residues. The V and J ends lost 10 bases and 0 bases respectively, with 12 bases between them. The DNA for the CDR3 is TGTGCCACCCTGGACTCCTCAACTAATGAAAAACTGTTTTTT. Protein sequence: CATLDSSTNEKLFF. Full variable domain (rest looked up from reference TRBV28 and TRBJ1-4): DVKVTQSSRYLVKRTGEKVFLECVQDMDHENMFWYRQDPGLGLRLIYFSYDVKMKEKGDIPEGYSVSREKKERFSLILESASTNQTSMYLCATLDSSTNEKLFFGSGTQLSVL.

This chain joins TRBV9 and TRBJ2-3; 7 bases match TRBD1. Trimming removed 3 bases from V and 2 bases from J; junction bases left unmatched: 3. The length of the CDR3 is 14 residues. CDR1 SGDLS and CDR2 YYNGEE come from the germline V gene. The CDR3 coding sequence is TGTGCCAGCAGCGAGGGACAGCCCACAGATACGCAGTATTTT. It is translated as CASSEGQPTDTQYF.

This CDR3 reads CASSRETGAAFF. CDR3 coding DNA: TGCGCCAGCAGCCGAGAAACAGGGGCTGCTTTCTTT. The chain combines TRBV4-1 with TRBJ1-1; 7 bases match TRBD1. CDR1 and CDR2 (germline): MGHRA, YSYEKL. Unmatched junction bases numbered 7, after V lost 4 bases and J lost 11 bases. The CDR3 totals 12 residues.

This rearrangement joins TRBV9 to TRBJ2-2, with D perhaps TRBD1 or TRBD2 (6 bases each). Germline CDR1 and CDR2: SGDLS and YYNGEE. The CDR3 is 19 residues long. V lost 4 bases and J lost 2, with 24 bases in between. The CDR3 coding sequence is TGTGCCAGCAGCACCTCCGTGGGGGCGGGACCCCTTAACACCGGGGAGCTGTTTTTT. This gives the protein CASSTSVGAGPLNTGELFF.

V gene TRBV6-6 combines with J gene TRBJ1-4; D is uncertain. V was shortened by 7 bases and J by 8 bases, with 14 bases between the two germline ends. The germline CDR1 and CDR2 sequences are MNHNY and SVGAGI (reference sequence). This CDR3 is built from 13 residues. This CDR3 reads CASNLNEGEKLFF. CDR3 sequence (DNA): TGTGCCAGCAACTTAAACGAGGGCGAAAAACTGTTTTTT.

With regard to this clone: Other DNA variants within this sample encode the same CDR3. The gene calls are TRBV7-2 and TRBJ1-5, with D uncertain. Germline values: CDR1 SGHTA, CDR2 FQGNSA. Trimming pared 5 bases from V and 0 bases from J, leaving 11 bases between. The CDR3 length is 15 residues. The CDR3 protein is CASSLDVLSNQPQHF. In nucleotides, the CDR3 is TGTGCCAGCAGCCTGGACGTCCTTAGCAATCAGCCCCAGCATTTT.

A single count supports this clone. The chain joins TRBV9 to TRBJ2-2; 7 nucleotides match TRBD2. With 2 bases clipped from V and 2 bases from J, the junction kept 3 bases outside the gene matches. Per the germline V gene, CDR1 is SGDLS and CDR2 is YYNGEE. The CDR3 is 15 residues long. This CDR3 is CASSVLAVNTGELFF. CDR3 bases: TGTGCCAGCAGCGTTCTAGCGGTAAACACCGGGGAGCTGTTTTTT.

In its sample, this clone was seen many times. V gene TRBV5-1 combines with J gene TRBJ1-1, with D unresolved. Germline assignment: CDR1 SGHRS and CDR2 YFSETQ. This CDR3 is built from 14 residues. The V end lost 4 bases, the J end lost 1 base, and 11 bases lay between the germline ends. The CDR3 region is CASSKGTANTEAFF. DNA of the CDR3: TGCGCCAGCAGCAAAGGAACCGCGAACACTGAAGCTTTCTTT.

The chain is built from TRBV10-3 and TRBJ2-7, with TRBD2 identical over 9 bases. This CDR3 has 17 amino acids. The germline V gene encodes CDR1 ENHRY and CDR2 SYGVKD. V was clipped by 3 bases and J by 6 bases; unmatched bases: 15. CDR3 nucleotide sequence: TGTGCCATCAGTGACTCCCGTTCTAGCGGGACCCCTGGCGAGCAGTACTTC. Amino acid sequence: CAISDSRSSGTPGEQYF.

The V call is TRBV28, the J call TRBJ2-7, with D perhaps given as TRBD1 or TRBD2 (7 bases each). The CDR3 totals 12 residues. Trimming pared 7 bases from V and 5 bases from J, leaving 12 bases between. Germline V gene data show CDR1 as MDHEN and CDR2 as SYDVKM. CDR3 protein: CASTGGGDEQYF. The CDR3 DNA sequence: TGTGCCAGCACAGGGGGAGGGGACGAGCAGTACTTC. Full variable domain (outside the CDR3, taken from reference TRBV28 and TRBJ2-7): DVKVTQSSRYLVKRTGEKVFLECVQDMDHENMFWYRQDPGLGLRLIYFSYDVKMKEKGDIPEGYSVSREKKERFSLILESASTNQTSMYLCASTGGGDEQYFGPGTRLTVT.

CDR3 loop: CASSGIDRVAEAFF. In DNA, the CDR3 is TGTGCCAGCAGCGGCATAGACAGGGTCGCTGAAGCTTTCTTT. The V call is TRBV5-4, the J call TRBJ1-1; 7 nucleotides agree with TRBD1. This CDR3 is 14 amino acids long. In germline, CDR1 is SGHNT, CDR2 YYREEE (reference sequence). Unmatched junction bases numbered 9, after V lost 4 bases and J lost 6 bases.

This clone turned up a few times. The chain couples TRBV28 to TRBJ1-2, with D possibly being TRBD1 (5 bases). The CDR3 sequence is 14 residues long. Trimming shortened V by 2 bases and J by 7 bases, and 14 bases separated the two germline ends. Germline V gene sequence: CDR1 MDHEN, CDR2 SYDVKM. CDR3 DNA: TGTGCCAGCAGTTTAGGTACAGGCCTAACTGGCTACACCTTC. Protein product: CASSLGTGLTGYTF.

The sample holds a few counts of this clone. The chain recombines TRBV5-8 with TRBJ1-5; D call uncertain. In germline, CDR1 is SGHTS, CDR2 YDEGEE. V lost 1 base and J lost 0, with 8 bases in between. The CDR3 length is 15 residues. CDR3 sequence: CASSLRDFSNQPQHF. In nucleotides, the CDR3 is TGTGCCAGCAGCTTGAGAGACTTTAGCAATCAGCCCCAGCATTTT.

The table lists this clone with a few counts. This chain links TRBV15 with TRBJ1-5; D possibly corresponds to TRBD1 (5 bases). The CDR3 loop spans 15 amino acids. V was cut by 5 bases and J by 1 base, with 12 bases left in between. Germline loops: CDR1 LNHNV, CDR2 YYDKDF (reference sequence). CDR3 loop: CATSFLRDSNQPQHF. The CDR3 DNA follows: TGTGCCACCAGCTTCCTCCGGGACAGCAATCAGCCCCAGCATTTT.

CDR3 sequence reads: CATSRGDRGNTDTQYF. CDR3 nucleotide sequence: TGTGCCACCAGCAGAGGTGACAGGGGGAACACAGATACGCAGTATTTT. V usage is TRBV15 and J usage is TRBJ2-3, with 9 bases identical to TRBD1. Trimming cost V 1 base and J 2 bases; bases outside gene matches: 4. The CDR3 runs 16 residues. CDR1 is LNHNV, CDR2 YYDKDF, per germline (reference sequence).

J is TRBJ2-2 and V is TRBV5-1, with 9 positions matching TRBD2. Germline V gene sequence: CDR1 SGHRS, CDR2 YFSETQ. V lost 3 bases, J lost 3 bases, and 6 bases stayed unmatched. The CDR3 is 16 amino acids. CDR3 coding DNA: TGCGCCAGCAGCTCTTTGGCGGGAGGGGACACCGGGGAGCTGTTTTTT. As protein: CASSSLAGGDTGELFF.

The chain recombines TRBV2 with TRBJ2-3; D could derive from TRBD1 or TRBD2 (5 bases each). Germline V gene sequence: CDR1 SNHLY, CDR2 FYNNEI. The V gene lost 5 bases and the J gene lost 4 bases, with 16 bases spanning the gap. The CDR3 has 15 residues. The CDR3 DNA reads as TGTGCCAGCAGTAGCGGCCGCCTCAGGGCAGATACGCAGTATTTT. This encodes CASSSGRLRADTQYF.

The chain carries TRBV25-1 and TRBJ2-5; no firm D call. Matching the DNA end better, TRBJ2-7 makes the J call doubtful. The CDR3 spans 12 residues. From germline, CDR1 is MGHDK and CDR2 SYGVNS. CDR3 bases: TGTGCCAGCAGTGGACCTGTCTACGAGCAGTACTTC. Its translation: CASSGPVYEQYF.

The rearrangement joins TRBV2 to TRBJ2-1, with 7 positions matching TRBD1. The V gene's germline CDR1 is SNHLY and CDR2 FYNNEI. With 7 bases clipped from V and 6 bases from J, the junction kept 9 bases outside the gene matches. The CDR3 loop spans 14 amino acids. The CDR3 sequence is CASIGDSSLNEQFF. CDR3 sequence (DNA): TGTGCCAGCATAGGGGACAGCTCTCTCAATGAGCAGTTCTTC.

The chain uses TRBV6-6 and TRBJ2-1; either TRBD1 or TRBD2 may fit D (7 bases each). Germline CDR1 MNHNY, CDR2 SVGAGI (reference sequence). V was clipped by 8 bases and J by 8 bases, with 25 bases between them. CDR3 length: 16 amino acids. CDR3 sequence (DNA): TGTGCCAGCCGAACTATAAGGGGGAGGGGGCGGGATGAGCAGTTCTTC. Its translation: CASRTIRGRGRDEQFF.

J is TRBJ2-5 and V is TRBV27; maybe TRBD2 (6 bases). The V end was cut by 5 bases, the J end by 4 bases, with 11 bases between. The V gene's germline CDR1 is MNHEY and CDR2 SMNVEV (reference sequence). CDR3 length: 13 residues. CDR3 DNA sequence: TGTGCCAGCAGTCGACGACTAGGAGAGACCCAGTACTTC. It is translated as CASSRRLGETQYF.

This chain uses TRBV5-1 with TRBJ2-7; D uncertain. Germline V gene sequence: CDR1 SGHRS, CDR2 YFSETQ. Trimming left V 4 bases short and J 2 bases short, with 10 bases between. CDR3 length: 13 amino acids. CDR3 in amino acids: CASSLEEAYEQYF. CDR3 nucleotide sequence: TGCGCCAGCAGCCTGGAAGAGGCCTACGAGCAGTACTTC.